This T cell receptor (beta chain) was documented in a study of cytomegalovirus exposure and HLA in healthy donors. Study information: The study's early data release held tens of millions of unique TCRs from HLA-typed donors.

General observations from the study: A later analysis linked a missense DCLRE1C variant to TCR beta V- and J-gene trimming.

Germline CDR1 reads SGHNT; CDR2 reads YENEEA. This CDR3 has 15 amino acids. Trimming left V 3 bases short and J 2 bases short, with 14 bases between. About this clone: Its matching antigen is unknown.

PCR was performed using 60 Vbeta and 13 Jbeta primers. Here immunoSEQ multiplex PCR was the method, and the copy in TCRdb shows in-frame clones only, minus some. In the table there are about 150,000 clones, approximately 80% of which are singletons. The V and J genes are TRBV11-3 and TRBJ2-7; the D gene is possibly TRBD2 (5 bases). This receptor was identified in a woman in her thirties or forties in good health and CMV-seropositive. Sample: PBMCs. DNA for the CDR3: TGTGCCAGCAGCTTGGCTGTTAGCGAGGCCTACGAGCAGTACTTC. Its translation is CASSLAVSEAYEQYF.